This passage covers 25 T cell receptor beta chains from one sample sequenced in a study of T cells in women clearing cervical HPV infection (dated by TCRdb to 2016 to 2019). Libraries were constructed by the immunoSEQ multiplex PCR assay. TCRdb re-hosts the immuneACCESS table, in-frame sequences only. Its copies lack some clones; in the studies checked, an unresolved V gene accounts for under half of them, and the cause for the rest is not known. The table for this sample lists about 22,000 clones. The top ten clones comprise 3.3% of the sample. What was sequenced was blood buffy coat. Receptors were obtained from a woman aged 18 to 75 with a cervical HPV16 infection that either progressed to CIN3+ or cleared (not recorded which).

As to this clone: Read sequence stops 3 residues before the CDR3 end, and the germline J gene provides the missing end. The chain employs TRBV4-2 and TRBJ1-3; D might be TRBD1 (5 bases). The CDR3 runs to 16 residues. V lost 0 bases and J 4 bases, leaving 13 bases between the germline ends. CDR1 is LGHNA and CDR2 is YNFKEQ in the germline V gene. CDR3 in amino acids: CASSQDQQGGGNTIYF. CDR3 DNA, as far as it was read: TGTGCCAGCAGCCAAGATCAGCAGGGAGGAGGAAACACC.

With respect to this clone: From the germline J gene comes the end of the CDR3, since the read stops 3 residues before it. The chain is built from TRBV2 and TRBJ2-2; TRBD1 agrees at 7 bases. This CDR3 comprises 14 residues. Germline V gene sequence: CDR1 SNHLY, CDR2 FYNNEI. The V and J ends lost 2 bases and 8 bases, in that order; junction bases with no gene match: 5. The CDR3 loop is CASSETGALGELFF. The CDR3 bases that were read are TGTGCCAGCAGTGAAACAGGGGCCCTTGGGGAG.

Note on this clone: The read terminates 3 residues ahead of where the CDR3 ends, so the germline J gene completes it. V is TRBV18 and J is TRBJ2-1; maybe TRBD2 (5 bases). Germline assignment: CDR1 KGHSH and CDR2 LQKENI. The CDR3 covers 15 residues. The ends were cut back, 0 bases at V and 7 bases at J, with 13 bases in the middle. This chain's CDR3 is CASSPPAGLGNEQFF. CDR3 DNA (partial): TGTGCCAGCTCACCACCCGCGGGTTTAGGTAATGAG.

Comments on this clone: With the read ending 3 residues before the CDR3 end, the germline J gene is used to fill in that end. V usage is TRBV12-3 or TRBV12-4 and J usage is TRBJ1-2; TRBD1 matches 7 bases. This CDR3 is built from 15 residues. The CDR3 DNA, read in part, is TGTGCCAGCAGTCCTAGAACAGGGGAATCGGGCGGC. Translation: CASSPRTGESGG. The complete CDR3 protein is CASSPRTGESGGYTF.

Concerning this clone itself: Read data end 3 residues before the CDR3 end; the end is taken from the germline J gene. V is TRBV20-1 and J is TRBJ2-5, with 8 bases identical to TRBD1. Trimming took 0 bases from V and 5 from J; bases not matched to a gene: 11. The germline V gene has CDR1 DFQATT and CDR2 SNEGSKA (reference sequence). CDR3 length: 16 amino acids. CDR3: CSARDNWAGGLETQYF. Partial CDR3 DNA: TGCAGTGCTAGAGATAATTGGGCAGGGGGCTTGGAGACC.

Concerning this clone itself: The sequence runs out 3 residues before the end of the CDR3; the remainder is reconstructed from the germline J gene. This chain links TRBV5-1 with TRBJ1-1; D is unclear. This CDR3 is built from 15 residues. Germline assignment: CDR1 SGHRS and CDR2 YFSETQ. Trimming took 0 bases from V and 0 from J, leaving 9 bases between them. This chain's CDR3 is CASSLVGELNTEAFF. The CDR3 DNA, read in part, is TGCGCCAGCAGCTTGGTCGGGGAATTGAACACTGAA.

This clone is called medium-sized based on its frequency. The missing CDR3 end, 3 residues past where the read stops, is filled in from the germline J gene. The genes are TRBV18 and TRBJ2-3; D perhaps matches TRBD1 (5 bases). The CDR3 loop spans 14 amino acids. V lost 3 bases, J lost 0 bases, and 7 bases lay in between. Germline CDR1 and CDR2: KGHSH and LQKENI. The CDR3 loop is CASSPDRSTDTQYF. The CDR3 bases that were read are TGTGCCAGCTCACCCGACAGAAGCACAGATACG. Full variable domain (rest looked up from reference TRBV18 and TRBJ2-3): NAGVMQNPRHLVRRRGQEARLRCSPMKGHSHVYWYRQLPEEGLKFMVYLQKENIIDESGMPKERFSAEFPKEGPSILRIQQVVRGDSAAYFCASSPDRSTDTQYFGPGTRLTVL.

A remark on this clone: Read coverage stops 3 residues before the CDR3 terminus; the germline J gene supplies the remainder. This chain links TRBV20-1 with TRBJ1-5, with D possibly TRBD1 on 6 matching bases. The CDR3 is 15 amino acids. V gave up 7 bases and J gave up 1 base, with 17 bases separating them. The germline CDR1 and CDR2 sequences are DFQATT and SNEGSKA (reference sequence). CDR3 bases read: TGCAGTGTCTACAGGGTGGGGGAAAGCAATCAGCCC. This codes for CSVYRVGESNQP. The whole CDR3 region reads CSVYRVGESNQPQHF.

This chain's CDR3 is CASSPDRGHQPQHF. The part of the CDR3 DNA that was read is TGTGCCAGCAGCCCAGACAGGGGGCATCAGCCC. The chain joins TRBV7-2 to TRBJ1-5; TRBD1 matches 10 bases. The read finishes 3 residues shy of the CDR3 end, and the germline J gene is used to complete it. V trimming: 5 bases; J trimming: 5 bases; junction bases outside the gene matches: 3. The CDR3 spans 14 residues. Germline loops: CDR1 SGHTA, CDR2 FQGNSA.

As for this clone: The CDR3 end is not reached by the read, which stops 3 residues before it; the germline J gene fills it in. The chain carries TRBV30 and TRBJ1-4; 11 bases are a match to TRBD1. The germline CDR1 and CDR2 sequences are GTSNPN and SVGIG (reference sequence). The ends lost 3 bases at V and 8 bases at J; junction bases unmatched: 8. The CDR3 is made up of 15 amino acids. CDR3 DNA (partial): TGTGCCTGGAGGGAGAAAGGGACAGGGGGAGAAAAA. Translated: CAWREKGTGGEK. The CDR3, in full, reads CAWREKGTGGEKLFF.

Concerning this clone: Coverage ceases 3 residues before the CDR3 finishes, and the germline J gene fills in the end. The gene calls are TRBV30 and TRBJ2-1; 8 positions agree with TRBD2. The CDR3 is 15 amino acids. Per germline, CDR1 GTSNPN and CDR2 SVGIG (reference sequence). With 0 bases clipped from V and 7 bases from J, the junction kept 8 bases outside the gene matches. Partial CDR3 DNA: TGTGCCTGGAGTGTAATACTAGCGGCTGGGAATGAG. Protein sequence: CAWSVILAAGNE. The entire CDR3 protein is CAWSVILAAGNEQFF.

Turning to this clone: With the read ending 3 residues before the CDR3 end, the germline J gene is used to fill in that end. The chain joins TRBV20-1 to TRBJ2-5; D may be TRBD2 (6 bases). This CDR3 is built from 14 residues. Germline CDR1 and CDR2: DFQATT and SNEGSKA (reference sequence). Trimming shortened V by 6 bases and J by 2 bases, and 16 bases separated the two germline ends. The CDR3 bases that were read are TGCAGTGCCGAAGCGGGTGAAAGACAAGAGACC. Residues: CSAEAGERQET. The full CDR3 protein reads CSAEAGERQETQYF.

Regarding this clone: The read terminates 3 residues before the CDR3 end, so the remaining end is supplied by the germline J gene. V is TRBV20-1 and J is TRBJ1-5; 8 bases agree with TRBD1. CDR1 is DFQATT, CDR2 SNEGSKA, per germline (reference sequence). This CDR3 spans 14 amino acids. Trimming cost V 1 base and J 8 bases; bases outside gene matches: 7. The DNA read from the CDR3 is TGCAGTGCTAGAGGCGACAGGGGCGGTGAGCCC. Translated, it gives CSARGDRGGEP. In full, the CDR3 is CSARGDRGGEPQHF.

Notes on this clone: The read ends 3 residues early relative to the CDR3; the germline J gene fills the gap. This chain joins TRBV7-9 and TRBJ1-1; 9 bases map to TRBD1. The V segment lost 4 bases and the J segment 5 bases; nucleotides outside the gene matches: 8. CDR3 length: 15 amino acids. The germline CDR1 and CDR2 sequences are SEHNR and FQNEAQ (reference sequence). Partial CDR3 DNA: TGTGCCAGCAGCTCGCTACAGGGGGCGATAACTGAA. Its protein is CASSSLQGAITE. From start to end, the CDR3 is CASSSLQGAITEAFF.

To note about this clone: The read is 3 residues too short to cover the CDR3 end, so that end is filled in from the germline J gene. The chain uses TRBV20-1 and TRBJ2-3, with 10 bases identical to TRBD1. The CDR3 loop spans 17 amino acids. V was pared by 3 bases and J by 1 base, with 10 bases of the junction left unmatched. Germline V CDR1 and CDR2: DFQATT, SNEGSKA (reference sequence). The sequenced part of the CDR3 DNA is TGCAGTGCTAGTCCCCTCCCAGGGACAGGGGGCACAGATACG. Translation: CSASPLPGTGGTDT. The whole CDR3 protein is CSASPLPGTGGTDTQYF.

Measured by frequency, this clone is medium-sized. The sequence runs out 3 residues before the end of the CDR3; the remainder is reconstructed from the germline J gene. V and J are TRBV18 and TRBJ2-5, with a possible D match to TRBD2 (6 bases). The CDR3 loop spans 15 amino acids. CDR1 is KGHSH and CDR2 is LQKENI in the germline V gene. Trimming stripped 0 bases from V and 1 base from J, with 9 bases between. CDR3 in amino acids: CASSPPGLTQETQYF. CDR3 DNA (partial): TGTGCCAGCTCACCACCGGGACTCACCCAAGAGACC.

Regarding this clone: The read ends 3 residues before the CDR3 terminus; that terminus is restored from the germline J gene. The rearrangement uses TRBV18 and TRBJ1-2; unclear D gene. CDR3 length: 14 residues. Germline loops: CDR1 KGHSH, CDR2 LQKENI. CDR3 loop: CASSQDSYNEGYTF. The DNA read from the CDR3 is TGTGCCAGCTCGCAGGACTCCTACAATGAGGGC.

Concerning this clone: The read halts 3 residues ahead of the CDR3 end, with the missing end drawn from the germline J gene. This chain connects TRBV19 to TRBJ2-7; 7 bases line up with TRBD2. Germline V gene data show CDR1 as LNHDA and CDR2 as SQIVND (reference sequence). The V and J ends lost 3 bases and 3 bases, in that order; junction bases with no gene match: 5. The CDR3 extends over 14 amino acids. The CDR3 is CASSMDRDYYEQYF. CDR3 bases read: TGTGCCAGTAGTATGGATAGGGACTACTACGAG.

For this clone: The CDR3 extends 3 residues past the end of the read, so its final part is completed from the germline J gene. V usage is TRBV30 and J usage is TRBJ1-6; 10 bases match TRBD1. Losses at the gene ends were 2 bases for V and 10 bases for J; bases not matched to a gene: 14. Germline CDR1 GTSNPN, CDR2 SVGIG (reference sequence). This CDR3 spans 17 amino acids. CDR3 loop: CAWSQSYRDRGRSPLHF. The DNA read from the CDR3 is TGTGCCTGGAGTCAGAGCTACCGGGACAGGGGAAGGTCACCC.

The DNA read from the CDR3 is TGTGCCAGCAGTGTTCAACTAGCGGGAGTCGATGAG. Its translation: CASSVQLAGVDE. The full CDR3 sequence reads CASSVQLAGVDEQFF. J is TRBJ2-1 and V is TRBV6-1; 11 positions match TRBD2. The read ends 3 residues early relative to the CDR3; the germline J gene fills the gap. The germline gives CDR1 MNHNS, CDR2 SASEGT. The junction had 7 bases not matched to a gene; V was cut back by 4 bases and J by 8 bases. The CDR3 has 15 residues.

As for this clone: The missing CDR3 end, 3 residues past where the read stops, is filled in from the germline J gene. The J gene is TRBJ1-2, the V gene TRBV10-3, with a weak D call TRBD1 (6 bases). The length of the CDR3 is 12 residues. Germline V gene lookup returns CDR1 ENHRY and CDR2 SYGVKD. V dropped 10 bases and J dropped 4 bases, with 13 bases sitting between them. The chain's CDR3 is CASGQHLYGYTF. The part of the CDR3 DNA that was read is TGTGCCAGCGGACAGCACCTCTATGGC.

Concerning this clone: With the read ending 3 residues before the CDR3 end, the germline J gene is used to fill in that end. The chain carries TRBV19 and TRBJ1-2; D is uncertain. The CDR3 contains 14 residues. V lost 5 bases to trimming and J lost 5 bases, with 15 bases between them. Germline V gene lookup returns CDR1 LNHDA and CDR2 SQIVND (reference sequence). The DNA read from the CDR3 is TGTGCCAGTAGTGTCCCGGTCTTCCCGTATGGC. Protein sequence: CASSVPVFPYG. The full CDR3 reads CASSVPVFPYGYTF.

A remark on this clone: Read sequence stops 3 residues before the CDR3 end, and the germline J gene provides the missing end. The chain links TRBV19 to TRBJ2-7; perhaps TRBD1 as D (6 bases). The germline V gene encodes CDR1 LNHDA and CDR2 SQIVND (reference sequence). Trimming removed 7 bases from V and 0 bases from J, with 13 bases in between. CDR3 length: 14 residues. The sequenced part of the CDR3 DNA is TGTGCCAGTACCCGGACAGCGACCTCCTACGAG. This gives the protein CASTRTATSYE. The full CDR3 reads CASTRTATSYEQYF.

Remarks on this clone: Read coverage stops 3 residues before the CDR3 terminus; the germline J gene supplies the remainder. The chain is built from TRBV20-1 and TRBJ1-1; possible D gene TRBD1, 5 bases. The germline CDR1 and CDR2 sequences are DFQATT and SNEGSKA (reference sequence). The CDR3 contains 13 residues. The ends were cut back, 4 bases at V and 5 bases at J, with 14 bases in the middle. CDR3 bases read: TGCAGTGCTACCAGGGCTTCTAGGACTGAA. This translates into CSATRASRTE. The entire CDR3 is CSATRASRTEAFF.

The part of the CDR3 DNA that was read is TGTGCCAGCTCACCCACGACAGGGGGAGGCAATCAGCCC. It codes for CASSPTTGGGNQP. The whole CDR3 sequence is CASSPTTGGGNQPQHF. The rearrangement uses TRBV18 and TRBJ1-5; 9 bases match TRBD1. From the germline J gene comes the end of the CDR3, since the read stops 3 residues before it. In germline, CDR1 is KGHSH, CDR2 LQKENI. This CDR3 is 16 amino acids long. V dropped 3 bases and J dropped 2; count of bases not matched to a gene: 5.